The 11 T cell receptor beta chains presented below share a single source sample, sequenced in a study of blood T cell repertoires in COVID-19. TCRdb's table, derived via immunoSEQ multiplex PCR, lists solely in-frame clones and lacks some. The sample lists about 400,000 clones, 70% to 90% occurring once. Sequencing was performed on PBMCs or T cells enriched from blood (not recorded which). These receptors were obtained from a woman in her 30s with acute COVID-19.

Written as DNA, the CDR3 is TGTGCCAGCAGCCAAGGGCATGGGAGGGCGCAGGGGTATGGCTACACCTTC. Translation: CASSQGHGRAQGYGYTF. The rearrangement links TRBV4-2 to TRBJ1-2, with D maybe TRBD1 (6 bases). Germline CDR1 and CDR2: LGHNA and YNFKEQ. This CDR3 is built from 17 residues. The germline V and J ends were trimmed by 1 base and 5 bases, with 20 bases remaining between them.

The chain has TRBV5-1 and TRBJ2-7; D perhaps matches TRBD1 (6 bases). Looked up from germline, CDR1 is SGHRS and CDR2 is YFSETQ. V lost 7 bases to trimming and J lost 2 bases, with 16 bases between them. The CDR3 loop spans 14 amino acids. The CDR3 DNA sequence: TGCGCCAGCTCGATGGACAGCTACCCCTACGAGCAGTACTTC. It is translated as CASSMDSYPYEQYF.

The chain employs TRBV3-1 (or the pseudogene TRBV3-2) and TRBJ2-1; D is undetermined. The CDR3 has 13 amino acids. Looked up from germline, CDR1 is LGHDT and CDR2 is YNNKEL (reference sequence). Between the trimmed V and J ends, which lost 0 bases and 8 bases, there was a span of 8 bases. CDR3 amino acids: CASSQDLGYEQFF. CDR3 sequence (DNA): TGTGCCAGCAGCCAAGATTTGGGCTATGAGCAGTTCTTC.

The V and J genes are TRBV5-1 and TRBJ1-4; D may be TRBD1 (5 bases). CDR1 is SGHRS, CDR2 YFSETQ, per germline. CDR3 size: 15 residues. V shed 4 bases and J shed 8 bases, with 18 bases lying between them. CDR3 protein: CASSRRAGGKEKLFF. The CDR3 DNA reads TGCGCCAGCAGCCGAAGAGCCGGGGGGAAAGAAAAACTGTTTTTT.

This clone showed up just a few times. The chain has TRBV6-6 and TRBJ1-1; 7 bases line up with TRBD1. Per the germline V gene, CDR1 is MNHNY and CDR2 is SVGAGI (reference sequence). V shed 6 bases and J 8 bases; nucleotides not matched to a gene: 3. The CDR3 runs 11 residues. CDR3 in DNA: TGTGCCAGCAGCCGGGACAGCGAAGCTTTCTTT. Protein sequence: CASSRDSEAFF.

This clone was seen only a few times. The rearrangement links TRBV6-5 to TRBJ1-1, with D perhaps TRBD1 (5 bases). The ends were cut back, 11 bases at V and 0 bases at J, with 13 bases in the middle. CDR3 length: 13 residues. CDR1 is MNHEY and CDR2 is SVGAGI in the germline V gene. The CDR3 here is CAGGGRMNTEAFF. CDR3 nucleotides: TGTGCCGGCGGGGGACGGATGAACACTGAAGCTTTCTTT.

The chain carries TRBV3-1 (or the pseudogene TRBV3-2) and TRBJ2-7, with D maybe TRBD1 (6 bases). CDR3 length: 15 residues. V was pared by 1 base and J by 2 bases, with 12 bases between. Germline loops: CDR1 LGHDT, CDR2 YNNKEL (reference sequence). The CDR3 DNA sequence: TGTGCCAGCAGCCAAGGCTGGGACACCACCTACGAGCAGTACTTC. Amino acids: CASSQGWDTTYEQYF.

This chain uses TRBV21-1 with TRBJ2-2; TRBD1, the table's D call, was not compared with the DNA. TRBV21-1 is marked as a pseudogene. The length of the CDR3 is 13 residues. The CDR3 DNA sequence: TGTGCCATTGGGCAGGGCGGCACCGGGGAGCTGTTTTTT. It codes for CAIGQGGTGELFF.

The chain's CDR3 is CASSPGQGPPYEQYF. CDR3 in DNA: TGTGCCAGCAGCCCCGGACAGGGCCCTCCCTACGAGCAGTACTTC. The chain is built from TRBV7-6 and TRBJ2-7; 8 bases fit TRBD1. The germline V gene encodes CDR1 SGHVS and CDR2 FNYEAQ. The CDR3 length is 15 residues. Trimming removed 5 bases from V and 2 bases from J; junction bases left unmatched: 8.

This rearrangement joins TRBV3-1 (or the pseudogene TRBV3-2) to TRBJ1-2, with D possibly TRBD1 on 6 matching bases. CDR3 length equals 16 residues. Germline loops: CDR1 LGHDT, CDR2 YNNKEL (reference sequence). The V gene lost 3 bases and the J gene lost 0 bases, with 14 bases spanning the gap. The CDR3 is CASSQNRDIPNYGYTF. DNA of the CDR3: TGTGCCAGCAGCCAGAACCGGGACATTCCTAACTATGGCTACACCTTC.

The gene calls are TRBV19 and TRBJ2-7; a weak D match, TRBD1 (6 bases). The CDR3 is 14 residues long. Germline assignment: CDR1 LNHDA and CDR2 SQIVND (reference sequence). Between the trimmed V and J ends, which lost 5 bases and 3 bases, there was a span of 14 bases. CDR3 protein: CASSEETGIYEQYF. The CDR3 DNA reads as TGTGCCAGTAGTGAGGAGACAGGCATCTACGAGCAGTACTTC.